Shown below are 2 T cell receptor beta chains from a single sample sequenced in a study of shared clonotypes between healthy human individuals. TCRdb's copy holds only in-frame clones and misses some; the assay was immunoSEQ multiplex PCR. The sample has approximately 1.9 million clones; 90% to 95% are singletons. As defined, naive CD8 cells were CD45RO-negative and positively selected for CCR7, with terminally differentiated effector memory CD45RA+ cells excluded. The sequencing sample was made of naive CD8+ T cells from PBMCs. These receptors came from a man younger than 30 in good health. Some clones in this sample may be carry-over from other donors' samples.

This chain links TRBV6-6 with TRBJ2-7; D gene uncertain. This CDR3 spans 12 amino acids. Germline V CDR1 and CDR2: MNHNY, SVGAGI (reference sequence). V shed 1 base and J shed 7 bases, with 8 bases lying between them. The CDR3 nucleotides read TGTGCCAGCAGTTACTGGGGAAGTGAGCAGTACTTC. Its translation is CASSYWGSEQYF.

V usage is TRBV7-2 and J usage is TRBJ2-5, with D hard to call. TRBJ2-7 matches the DNA end more closely, so the J call is doubtful. Germline lookup yields CDR1 SGHTA and CDR2 FQGNSA. The CDR3 loop spans 16 amino acids. CDR3 sequence: CASSLGRWGRTYEQYF. The CDR3 coding sequence is TGTGCCAGCAGCTTAGGTCGGTGGGGTCGCACCTACGAGCAGTACTTC.